These 18 T cell receptor beta chains came from one sample sequenced in a study of T cell changes during pregnancy in multiple sclerosis. Data came from immunoSEQ multiplex PCR; TCRdb stores just in-frame clones and leaves some out. This sample has roughly 38,000 clones; more than 90% occur once, and the top ten carry 5% to 5.5%. Sequenced here: peripheral blood, sampled in the third trimester of pregnancy. The receptor set was obtained from a female donor in good health, enrolled as a control in a pregnancy study.

The chain joins TRBV18 to TRBJ2-7, with 8 nucleotides matching TRBD1. V lost 3 bases to trimming and J lost 6 bases; unmatched junction nucleotides: 7. CDR1 is KGHSH and CDR2 is LQKENI in the germline V gene. The CDR3 length is 14 residues. This CDR3 reads CASSPAQTGAEQYF. The CDR3 DNA sequence: TGTGCCAGCTCACCCGCCCAGACAGGGGCCGAGCAGTACTTC.

The chain recombines TRBV6-5 with TRBJ1-5, with a tentative D call TRBD1 (6 bases). This CDR3 is 14 amino acids long. V was clipped by 5 bases and J by 1 base, with 9 bases between them. Germline V gene data show CDR1 as MNHEY and CDR2 as SVGAGI. The CDR3 sequence is CASSTGQSNQPQHF. CDR3 coding DNA: TGTGCCAGCAGTACAGGACAGAGCAATCAGCCCCAGCATTTT.

The chain joins TRBV11-3 to TRBJ2-1; 11 positions match TRBD2. The CDR3 is made up of 16 amino acids. J gave up 9 bases and V 3 bases, and 10 bases lay outside the gene matches. The germline gives CDR1 SGHNT, CDR2 YENEEA. The CDR3 nucleotides are TGTGCCAGCAGCTTCGTCACTAGCGGGGGTCGAAGTGAGCAGTTCTTC. As protein: CASSFVTSGGRSEQFF.

This clone was found once. The J gene is TRBJ2-7, the V gene TRBV11-2, with D hard to call. Trimming removed 6 bases at V and 6 bases at J, with 9 bases between. Germline CDR1 is SGHAT and CDR2 is FQNNGV. CDR3 length equals 11 residues. CDR3 coding DNA: TGTGCCAGCAGTTCGGGTCTCGAGCAGTACTTC. Translated: CASSSGLEQYF.

This chain connects TRBV5-4 to TRBJ1-2; no clear D gene. The germline V gene has CDR1 SGHNT and CDR2 YYREEE (reference sequence). Trimming left V 1 base short and J 4 bases short, with 8 bases between. This CDR3 contains 13 residues. The CDR3 loop reads CASSLTVGYGYTF. The CDR3, as DNA: TGTGCCAGCAGCTTGACGGTTGGCTATGGCTACACCTTC.

The gene calls are TRBV5-1 and TRBJ1-1; tentative D call: TRBD1 (6 bases). Trimming left V 0 bases short and J 2 bases short, with 14 bases between. CDR1 SGHRS and CDR2 YFSETQ come from the germline V gene. CDR3 length: 16 residues. The CDR3 sequence is CASSLAVTGINTEAFF. In DNA, the CDR3 is TGCGCCAGCAGCTTGGCCGTTACAGGGATTAACACTGAAGCTTTCTTT.

The V and J genes are TRBV5-1 and TRBJ2-7; 10 bases align to TRBD1. Germline V gives CDR1 SGHRS, CDR2 YFSETQ. The CDR3 runs 14 residues. After removal of 3 bases from V and 6 bases from J, the junction contained 6 bases not matched to a gene. CDR3 sequence: CASSSSGTGVEQYF. The DNA for the CDR3 is TGCGCCAGCAGCTCCTCCGGGACAGGGGTCGAGCAGTACTTC.

This chain joins TRBV7-3 and TRBJ2-1, with TRBD1 matching 8 bases. V shed 0 bases, J shed 10 bases, and the junction held 2 bases outside the gene matches. The length of the CDR3 is 13 residues. Germline lookup yields CDR1 SGHTA and CDR2 FQGTGA. CDR3 DNA sequence: TGTGCCAGCAGCTTAACGCGACAGGGGGAGCAGTTCTTC. This codes for CASSLTRQGEQFF.

CDR3 in amino acids: CASSVQGDTEAFF. In nucleotides, the CDR3 is TGTGCCAGCAGCGTACAGGGCGACACTGAAGCTTTCTTT. The gene calls are TRBV7-2 and TRBJ1-1; D may be TRBD1 (6 bases). This CDR3 has 13 amino acids. Trimming removed 5 bases at V and 3 bases at J, with 10 bases between. Germline CDR1 SGHTA, CDR2 FQGNSA.

The gene calls are TRBV4-1 and TRBJ2-4, with D possibly TRBD1 on 5 matching bases. This CDR3 is 16 amino acids long. Trimming cost V 0 bases and J 5 bases, with 14 bases left between them. Germline V gives CDR1 MGHRA, CDR2 YSYEKL. Here the CDR3 DNA reads TGCGCCAGCAGCCAAGATGAGCAGGGTAATCAAAACATTCAGTACTTC. This encodes CASSQDEQGNQNIQYF.

The chain couples TRBV5-1 to TRBJ2-5; 7 nucleotides line up with TRBD2. The germline V gene encodes CDR1 SGHRS and CDR2 YFSETQ. This CDR3 is 14 amino acids long. J gave up 5 bases and V 2 bases, and 6 bases lay outside the gene matches. DNA of the CDR3: TGCGCCAGCAGCTTATCTAGCGGTGGGGAGACCCAGTACTTC. Translating gives CASSLSSGGETQYF. The full variable domain, rest sourced from reference TRBV5-1 and TRBJ2-5, is KAGVTQTPRYLIKTRGQQVTLSCSPISGHRSVSWYQQTPGQGLQFLFEYFSETQRNKGNFPGRFSGRQFSNSRSEMNVSTLELGDSALYLCASSLSSGGETQYFGPGTRLLVL.

CDR3 residues: CASSPDYQETQYF. The CDR3 bases are TGTGCCAGCAGTCCGGACTATCAAGAGACCCAGTACTTC. This chain joins TRBV2 and TRBJ2-5; tentatively, D is TRBD2 (6 bases). CDR3 length: 13 amino acids. V was trimmed by 5 bases and J by 2 bases, leaving 9 bases between them. CDR1 and CDR2 (germline): SNHLY, FYNNEI.

The chain recombines TRBV27 with TRBJ1-5; D may be TRBD1 (6 bases). The CDR3 totals 15 residues. Trimming stripped 6 bases from V and 4 bases from J, with 16 bases between. Germline assignment: CDR1 MNHEY and CDR2 SMNVEV (reference sequence). The CDR3 here is CASRPVRGGNQPQHF. Written as DNA, the CDR3 is TGTGCCAGCAGACCCGTTAGGGGGGGAAATCAGCCCCAGCATTTT.

The rearrangement joins TRBV6-5 to TRBJ1-2; D is ambiguous. This CDR3 region has 15 residues. Looked up from germline, CDR1 is MNHEY and CDR2 is SVGAGI. V was trimmed by 0 bases and J by 6 bases, leaving 14 bases between them. CDR3 residues: CASSYSYFEGDGYTF. The CDR3 DNA reads as TGTGCCAGCAGTTACTCGTATTTTGAGGGCGATGGCTACACCTTC.

A single count supports this clone. The chain links TRBV10-2 to TRBJ1-4, with D perhaps matching TRBD1 (6 bases). The CDR3 length is 13 residues. Germline V gives CDR1 WSHSY, CDR2 SAAADI. V shed 6 bases and J shed 8 bases, with 13 bases lying between them. CDR3 in amino acids: CASSRDIREKLFF. In nucleotides, the CDR3 is TGCGCCAGCAGCCGGGACATTCGGGAAAAACTGTTTTTT.

The chain joins TRBV10-1 to TRBJ1-1; D unclear. The CDR3 is 13 amino acids. Between the trimmed V and J ends, which lost 7 bases and 0 bases, there was a span of 9 bases. CDR1 is WNHNN, CDR2 SYGVQD, per germline (reference sequence). CDR3 loop: CASKERMNTEAFF. In DNA, the CDR3 is TGCGCCAGCAAAGAGAGGATGAACACTGAAGCTTTCTTT.

The chain is built from TRBV7-8 and TRBJ2-7, with TRBD2 matching 9 bases. The V segment lost 2 bases and the J segment 4 bases; nucleotides outside the gene matches: 12. Per the germline V gene, CDR1 is SGHVS and CDR2 is FQNEAQ. The CDR3 is 17 residues long. The CDR3 DNA reads as TGTGCCAGCAGCTTACCCCCGAGACTAGCGGTGGGTTACGAGCAGTACTTC. Translating gives CASSLPPRLAVGYEQYF.

J is TRBJ1-4 and V is TRBV7-6; 10 nucleotides line up with TRBD1. V gave up 6 bases and J gave up 10 bases; unmatched junction bases: 5. CDR3 length: 13 amino acids. CDR1 and CDR2 from the germline V gene are SGHVS and FNYEAQ. The CDR3 region is CASSDDRGLKLFF. Here the CDR3 DNA reads TGTGCCAGCAGTGACGACAGGGGGCTAAAACTGTTTTTT.